The following is a TCR beta chain sequence with its context. The antigen remains unidentified. The J segment lost 3 bases and the V segment lost 7 bases, leaving 4 bases of the junction unmatched. CDR3 length equals 14 residues. The data are from a study of vaccination and CD4 T cells after COVID-19. General observations from the study: Within the convalescent patients, a median approximately 89% of the SARS-CoV-2-reactive clones were ones that appeared only post-vaccination.

The Oncomine TCR Beta short-read assay was applied to DNA of cultured CD4+ T cells. TCRdb reprocessed the PCR reads via MiXCR and lists one record per CDR3 protein. The top ten clones hold approximately 11% of a sample with about 26,000 distinct CDR3 sequences, about 41% of them seen once. Treatment: roughly 11-day PBMC culture with coronavirus spike peptide pools or control peptides (ViraFEST assay). The sample was CD4+ T cells from blood, cultured in vitro. The gene calls are TRBV12-3 or TRBV12-4 and TRBJ1-1; the match to TRBD1 covers 11 bases. This TCR was recovered from a human donor who had recovered from COVID-19. CDR3 in DNA: TGTGCCAGCATCTGGACAGGGGGCTACACTGAAGCTTTCTTT. Amino acids: CASIWTGGYTEAFF.